Presented here are 31 T cell receptor beta chains from one specimen sequenced in a study of blood T cells in healthy people across ages (dated by TCRdb to the mid-2010s). Library method: 5' RACE. The sample was run on an Illumina HiSeq 2500. A second 7 to 11 cycle PCR used a sample-barcoded 5' primer and a J-beta primer mix. The raw public data were reprocessed by TCRdb itself: fastp quality trimming at Q25, MiXCR clonotype calling, in-frame beta chains only. For every CDR3 protein sequence, its rows merge into one entry that carries the most common genes and DNA. This sample gives approximately 790,000 distinct CDR3 sequences in total; about 62% of them show up just once. About 30% of the sample is held by the ten biggest clonotypes. The sample consisted of blood. Every receptor here comes from a man aged 30 to 45 in good health.

CDR3 nucleotide sequence: TGTGCCAGCAGCGAAGTACTCTCTGGGGCCAACGTCCTGACTTTC. It specifies CASSEVLSGANVLTF. The chain recombines TRBV27 with TRBJ2-6; D gene ambiguous. The germline gives CDR1 MNHEY, CDR2 SMNVEV (reference sequence). This CDR3 spans 15 amino acids. Trimming cost V 6 bases and J 0 bases, with 9 bases left between them.

The chain employs TRBV12-3 or TRBV12-4 and TRBJ2-7, with D possibly matching TRBD2 (6 bases). The CDR3 length is 13 residues. The V end lost 7 bases, the J end lost 12 bases, and 22 bases lay between the germline ends. The CDR3 DNA reads TGTGCCAGCAAACGGGCGGGGCAAGAGACCCGGTACTTC. Translated: CASKRAGQETRYF.

The rearrangement uses TRBV20-1 and TRBJ2-3; 10 bases align to TRBD2. The CDR3 is made up of 16 amino acids. V trimming: 6 bases; J trimming: 6 bases; junction bases outside the gene matches: 15. Germline V gene sequence: CDR1 DFQATT, CDR2 SNEGSKA (reference sequence). The CDR3 coding sequence is TGCAGTGCCCAAACAGCGGGGGGGAGTCCACACGATACGCAGTATTTT. Its protein product is CSAQTAGGSPHDTQYF.

The rearrangement links TRBV5-1 to TRBJ2-1; unclear D gene. Per germline, CDR1 SGHRS and CDR2 YFSETQ. The CDR3 contains 15 residues. Trimming cost V 4 bases and J 6 bases, with 17 bases left between them. The CDR3 region is CASSPKDPASNEQFF. The DNA for the CDR3 is TGCGCCAGCAGCCCCAAGGACCCAGCATCCAATGAGCAGTTCTTC.

This clonotype was detected only a few times. The chain is built from TRBV3-1 and TRBJ2-7; D may be TRBD1 (6 bases). The germline V gene has CDR1 LGHDT and CDR2 YNNKEL (reference sequence). CDR3 length: 14 residues. V lost 0 bases to trimming and J lost 2 bases, with 8 bases between them. The CDR3 here is CASSQERTAYEQYF. The CDR3 nucleotides read TGTGCCAGCAGCCAAGAAAGGACAGCCTACGAGCAGTACTTC.

J is TRBJ2-7 and V is TRBV6-5; D not resolved. The length of the CDR3 is 13 residues. The V gene lost 2 bases and the J gene lost 3 bases, with 8 bases spanning the gap. CDR1 MNHEY and CDR2 SVGAGI come from the germline V gene. DNA of the CDR3: TGTGCCAGCAGTTACGGCAGCTTCTACGAGCAGTACTTC. Protein: CASSYGSFYEQYF.

This clonotype was seen more than once but under ten times. The chain employs TRBV12-3 or TRBV12-4 and TRBJ2-5; D is uncertain. CDR3 length equals 13 residues. V lost 7 bases and J 1 base, leaving 10 bases between the germline ends. CDR3 residues: CASTRYGQETQYF. The CDR3 nucleotides read TGTGCCAGCACCCGGTACGGCCAAGAGACCCAGTACTTC.

The chain joins TRBV10-3 to TRBJ1-2, with TRBD1 matching 7 bases. The length of the CDR3 is 14 residues. Trimming removed 7 bases from V and 4 bases from J; junction bases left unmatched: 9. CDR1 and CDR2 from the germline V gene are ENHRY and SYGVKD. The CDR3: CAITDRADLYGYTF. The CDR3, as DNA: TGTGCCATCACCGACAGGGCTGACCTCTATGGCTACACCTTC.

This chain uses TRBV6-6 with TRBJ1-4, with TRBD1 identical over 8 bases. V lost 7 bases, J lost 7 bases, and 8 bases stayed unmatched. The CDR3 has 14 residues. Germline V gene data show CDR1 as MNHNY and CDR2 as SVGAGI (reference sequence). CDR3 residues: CASTLTGAGEKLFF. Here the CDR3 DNA reads TGTGCCAGCACCCTGACAGGGGCTGGTGAAAAACTGTTTTTT.

The chain employs TRBV7-6 and TRBJ2-3, with 12 bases fitting TRBD2. Trimming removed 3 bases from V and 2 bases from J; junction bases left unmatched: 3. This CDR3 comprises 16 residues. Looked up from germline, CDR1 is SGHVS and CDR2 is FNYEAQ. The CDR3 DNA follows: TGTGCCAGCAGCTTGACTAGCGGGGGACTCACAGATACGCAGTATTTT. It encodes CASSLTSGGLTDTQYF.

This clonotype was detected only a few times. The gene calls are TRBV5-1 and TRBJ2-1, with TRBD2 matching 10 bases. The CDR3 covers 16 residues. After removal of 1 base from V and 7 bases from J, the junction contained 8 bases not matched to a gene. CDR1 is SGHRS and CDR2 is YFSETQ in the germline V gene. The DNA of the CDR3 is TGCGCCAGCAGCTTGATCAGCGGGGGGGCGGTTAATGAGCAGTTCTTC. Its translation: CASSLISGGAVNEQFF.

Only a few counts were recorded for this clonotype. This chain connects TRBV4-1 to TRBJ1-4; D uncertain. The CDR3 is 12 residues long. Germline CDR1 is MGHRA and CDR2 is YSYEKL. Trimming pared 3 bases from V and 6 bases from J, leaving 5 bases between. The CDR3 DNA sequence: TGCGCCAGCAGCCATAAAGATGAAAAACTGTTTTTT. The encoded protein is CASSHKDEKLFF.

The V and J genes are TRBV20-1 and TRBJ2-4; possibly TRBD1 for D (5 bases). The end of the DNA is better explained by TRBJ2-7, so the J call may be wrong. Per germline, CDR1 DFQATT and CDR2 SNEGSKA (reference sequence). This CDR3 contains 16 residues. CDR3 nucleotides: TGCAGTGCTATCACCCTTAAAGACAGTGCCCCCTACGAGCAGTACTTC. It is translated as CSAITLKDSAPYEQYF.

Details on this clonotype: A clone one base away is much larger, so this may be a read error. The chain employs TRBV3-1 and TRBJ2-7; D is unresolved. The CDR3 covers 14 residues. Between the trimmed V and J ends, which lost 0 bases and 12 bases, there was a span of 18 bases. The V gene's germline CDR1 is LGHDT and CDR2 YNNKEL (reference sequence). In nucleotides, the CDR3 is TGTGCCAGCAGCCAAGACTCAGGAAGAAACATTCCGTACTTC. Translation gives CASSQDSGRNIPYF.

The V call is TRBV7-9, the J call TRBJ2-5; a weak D match, TRBD2 (6 bases). The J call is uncertain, as TRBJ2-7 better fits the DNA end. CDR3 length: 13 residues. In germline, CDR1 is SEHNR, CDR2 FQNEAQ (reference sequence). In DNA, the CDR3 is TGTGCCAGCACCCCTGTTGCGGGGATCGAGCAGTACTTC. Translating it yields CASTPVAGIEQYF.

The CDR3, as DNA: TGTGCCAGCGGGGGGGCCGGGTTTACAGATACGCAGTATTTT. Translation gives CASGGAGFTDTQYF. The V call is TRBV7-9, the J call TRBJ2-3, with D possibly TRBD2 on 7 matching bases. This CDR3 comprises 14 residues. The V end was cut by 8 bases, the J end by 3 bases, with 15 bases between. Per the germline V gene, CDR1 is SEHNR and CDR2 is FQNEAQ (reference sequence).

The rearrangement uses TRBV2 and TRBJ1-5, with D perhaps matching TRBD1 (5 bases). CDR1 and CDR2 from the germline V gene are SNHLY and FYNNEI. The V gene lost 6 bases and the J gene lost 4 bases, with 13 bases spanning the gap. The CDR3 is made up of 14 amino acids. CDR3 region: CASRRGEGNQPQHF. The CDR3 DNA reads as TGTGCCAGCAGAAGAGGGGAAGGGAATCAGCCCCAGCATTTT.

The chain combines TRBV20-1 with TRBJ1-1; D possibly corresponds to TRBD1 (5 bases). V was pared by 6 bases and J by 9 bases, with 17 bases between. The CDR3 runs to 12 residues. Germline CDR1 DFQATT, CDR2 SNEGSKA (reference sequence). The CDR3 spells CSAGHDSRKAFF. The CDR3 DNA follows: TGCAGTGCCGGGCACGACAGTCGAAAAGCTTTCTTT.

This chain joins TRBV27 and TRBJ2-7, with 12 positions matching TRBD1. Germline V gene data show CDR1 as MNHEY and CDR2 as SMNVEV (reference sequence). Trimming took 5 bases from V and 7 from J; bases not matched to a gene: 6. This CDR3 contains 14 residues. As DNA, the CDR3 is TGTGCCAGCAGTCGGGACAGGGGGCTATTTGAGCAGTACTTC. It codes for CASSRDRGLFEQYF.

This rearrangement joins TRBV7-9 to TRBJ2-1; D call uncertain. The V gene's germline CDR1 is SEHNR and CDR2 FQNEAQ (reference sequence). V lost 5 bases and J 3 bases, leaving 17 bases between the germline ends. The CDR3 has 16 amino acids. The CDR3 spells CASSPRPTSCYNEQFF. The CDR3 bases are TGTGCCAGCAGCCCCCGGCCTACAAGCTGCTACAATGAGCAGTTCTTC.

The genes are TRBV6-5 and TRBJ2-4; no clear D. The DNA end favors TRBJ2-7, so the J call may be wrong. Germline CDR1 is MNHEY and CDR2 is SVGAGI. This CDR3 has 12 residues. DNA for the CDR3: TGTGCCAGCAGATCGGGTCCCTACGAGCAGTACTTC. Its protein product is CASRSGPYEQYF.

The sample holds one count of this clonotype. V usage is TRBV12-3 or TRBV12-4 and J usage is TRBJ2-7; 9 positions agree with TRBD1. The last part of the DNA fits TRBJ2-5 better; the J call may be wrong. The CDR3 length is 14 residues. The CDR3, as DNA: TGTGCCAGCGCCCTCAGACAGGGGGGGGAGACCCAGTACTTC. Translated: CASALRQGGETQYF.

The rearrangement joins TRBV18 to TRBJ2-7; D remains unclear. The V and J ends lost 1 base and 2 bases respectively, with 12 bases between them. This CDR3 contains 15 residues. Per the germline V gene, CDR1 is KGHSH and CDR2 is LQKENI. The CDR3 loop reads CASSPRADAPYEQYF. The CDR3 nucleotides are TGTGCCAGCTCACCACGCGCGGATGCCCCCTACGAGCAGTACTTC.

This clonotype appeared a few times. Here the CDR3 DNA reads TGTGCCAGCAGTTACGGAACAGCCGAATACGAGCAGTACTTC. Translated, it gives CASSYGTAEYEQYF. The chain has TRBV6-6 and TRBJ2-7; no firm D call. The germline CDR1 and CDR2 sequences are MNHNY and SVGAGI (reference sequence). The CDR3 totals 14 residues. V lost 2 bases, J lost 4 bases, and 12 bases lay in between.

Only one count was recorded for this clonotype. The gene calls are TRBV7-2 and TRBJ2-7; no clear D. The CDR3 length is 15 residues. Trimming took 1 base from V and 0 from J, leaving 10 bases between them. From germline, CDR1 is SGHTA and CDR2 FQGNSA. The CDR3 region has the DNA TGTGCCAGCAGCTTAGGACATCTCCTCTCCTACGAGCAGTACTTC. This encodes CASSLGHLLSYEQYF.

The chain has TRBV10-3 and TRBJ2-1, with D possibly TRBD1 on 7 matching bases. CDR1 and CDR2 (germline): ENHRY, SYGVKD. The CDR3 has 17 amino acids. Trimming removed 4 bases from V and 8 bases from J, with 24 bases in between. CDR3 DNA sequence: TGTGCCATCAGTGTATATTCGGGGGTAACAGGGGAGTATGAGCAGTTCTTC. It yields the protein CAISVYSGVTGEYEQFF.

This clonotype was counted many times. This rearrangement joins TRBV7-2 to TRBJ2-1; D is possibly TRBD1 or TRBD2 (5 bases each). Germline CDR1 and CDR2: SGHTA and FQGNSA. The CDR3 is made up of 15 amino acids. The V end was cut by 2 bases, the J end by 7 bases, with 15 bases between. As DNA, the CDR3 is TGTGCCAGCAGCTTAATGGGGCTAGCCGAGAATGAGCAGTTCTTC. Residues: CASSLMGLAENEQFF.

V usage is TRBV30 and J usage is TRBJ2-7; weak D call: TRBD1 (7 bases). This CDR3 spans 15 amino acids. Between the trimmed V and J ends, which lost 1 base and 3 bases, there was a span of 16 bases. CDR1 and CDR2 from the germline V gene are GTSNPN and SVGIG (reference sequence). The CDR3, as DNA: TGTGCCTGGAGTGAAAAACGACAGGGAGGCTACGAGCAGTACTTC. Encoded protein: CAWSEKRQGGYEQYF.

This clonotype was seen more than once but under ten times. This chain uses TRBV10-3 with TRBJ2-1; a possible D gene is TRBD2 (7 bases). CDR3 length equals 16 residues. CDR1 ENHRY and CDR2 SYGVKD come from the germline V gene. The ends were cut back, 2 bases at V and 3 bases at J, with 14 bases in the middle. CDR3: CAISEEGGPRYNEQFF. The CDR3 DNA is TGTGCCATCAGTGAGGAGGGGGGGCCACGCTACAATGAGCAGTTCTTC.

The rearrangement links TRBV27 to TRBJ1-4; 10 nucleotides agree with TRBD1. V trimming: 3 bases; J trimming: 7 bases; junction bases outside the gene matches: 8. The germline V gene has CDR1 MNHEY and CDR2 SMNVEV (reference sequence). The CDR3 consists of 16 residues. The DNA of the CDR3 is TGTGCCAGCAGTTTCTCCAGGACAGGGGGTGTTGAAAAACTGTTTTTT. It translates to CASSFSRTGGVEKLFF.

A single count supports this clonotype. This chain connects TRBV5-1 to TRBJ1-5; possibly TRBD1 for D (5 bases). The germline V and J ends were trimmed by 1 base and 4 bases, with 12 bases remaining between them. The CDR3 loop spans 15 amino acids. CDR1 and CDR2 from the germline V gene are SGHRS and YFSETQ. The CDR3 sequence is CASSLSGGRNQPQHF. In DNA, the CDR3 is TGCGCCAGCAGCTTGTCGGGGGGAAGGAATCAGCCCCAGCATTTT.